The entry that follows covers one TCR beta chain sequence. Its antigen is not identified. Splitting the CD4+ cells yielded a CD45RA+ naive subset and a CD45RA-negative memory subset. This record comes from a study of shared clonotypes between healthy human individuals. Whole-study findings and limits: Unshared clonotypes carried lower generation probabilities than those common to all four donors. Estimated richness was generally greater in naive than memory subsets.

The data were produced by immunoSEQ multiplex PCR, yet TCRdb's version contains in-frame clones alone and is incomplete. The repertoire consists of about 680,000 clones, with 72% occurring once and the leading ten covering under 2%. The TCR sequence derives from a woman in her twenties or thirties in good health. Sequences were obtained from memory CD4+ T cells sorted from blood. Sample subset: CD45RA-negative fraction.

The CDR3, as DNA: TGTGCCAGCAGCCATAACAGGGGTCGAGTGAACTATGGCTACACCTTC. Residues: CASSHNRGRVNYGYTF. The V gene is TRBV14, the J gene TRBJ1-2; 7 bases agree with TRBD1. Germline V gene lookup returns CDR1 SGHDN and CDR2 FVKESK. The CDR3 runs to 16 residues. V lost 3 bases to trimming and J lost 2 bases; unmatched junction nucleotides: 9.